A single sample is the source of the 32 T cell receptor beta chains below, sequenced in a study of T cell responses to AZD1222 COVID-19 vaccine. Some clones are missing from TCRdb's copy, which holds only in-frame ones; the method was immunoSEQ multiplex PCR. The data show 150,000 or so clones, roughly 92% seen once. The sample was peripheral blood, taken on day 0 of AZD1222 vaccination. The receptors come from an adult in good health.

V gene TRBV5-1 combines with J gene TRBJ2-1; TRBD2 aligns across 11 bases. Germline CDR1 reads SGHRS; CDR2 reads YFSETQ. V was pared by 4 bases and J by 7 bases, with 7 bases of the junction left unmatched. The CDR3 covers 15 residues. The CDR3, as DNA: TGCGCCAGCAGCCGGGAACTAGCGGGAGTAAATGAGCAGTTCTTC. This codes for CASSRELAGVNEQFF.

The rearrangement links TRBV4-1 to TRBJ1-6; D gene uncertain. Per germline, CDR1 MGHRA and CDR2 YSYEKL. The CDR3 sequence is 14 residues long. V shed 6 bases and J shed 8 bases, with 14 bases lying between them. As DNA, the CDR3 is TGCGCCAGCAGTGCGGAGACCGTTGATTCACCCCTCCACTTT. Protein sequence: CASSAETVDSPLHF.

Concerning this clone: Additional DNA sequences in this sample encode the identical CDR3. V gene TRBV18 combines with J gene TRBJ1-2; 8 bases fit TRBD1. V was clipped by 3 bases and J by 3 bases; unmatched bases: 0. Germline V gene data show CDR1 as KGHSH and CDR2 as LQKENI. The CDR3 length is 13 residues. Here the CDR3 reads CASSPGQDYGYTF. In nucleotides, the CDR3 is TGTGCCAGCTCACCGGGACAGGACTATGGCTACACCTTC.

Worth noting for this clone: The sample has other DNA sequences that encode this CDR3 too. The V gene is TRBV5-1, the J gene TRBJ2-1; D ambiguous. Germline CDR1 is SGHRS and CDR2 is YFSETQ. The CDR3 sequence is 13 residues long. Trimming shortened V by 0 bases and J by 5 bases, and 6 bases separated the two germline ends. CDR3 DNA sequence: TGCGCCAGCAGCTTGGACCGACACAATGAGCAGTTCTTC. It yields the protein CASSLDRHNEQFF.

The chain combines TRBV10-3 with TRBJ1-2; tentative D call: TRBD1 (5 bases). The CDR3 is 13 amino acids. Germline V gene sequence: CDR1 ENHRY, CDR2 SYGVKD. Trimming took off 4 bases at V and 1 base at J, with 7 bases between the two ends. CDR3 sequence: CAISGDGNYGYTF. The DNA of the CDR3 is TGTGCCATCAGTGGGGACGGTAACTATGGCTACACCTTC.

The rearrangement links TRBV7-2 to TRBJ2-5; a possible D gene is TRBD2 (6 bases). Trimming left V 5 bases short and J 9 bases short, with 28 bases between. This CDR3 has 17 amino acids. Germline lookup yields CDR1 SGHTA and CDR2 FQGNSA. DNA for the CDR3: TGTGCCAGCAGCCCTAGGGAGGACGGAGCCTTGGGGTTTGCCCAGTACTTC. Amino acid sequence: CASSPREDGALGFAQYF.

This clone is a singleton in its sample. The CDR3 DNA reads as TGTGCCAGCAGTCGAATAGGACTAGCGGGAACCTACAATGAGCAGTTCTTC. It translates to CASSRIGLAGTYNEQFF. V is TRBV3-1 (or the pseudogene TRBV3-2) and J is TRBJ2-1; 12 bases map to TRBD2. Germline loops: CDR1 LGHDT, CDR2 YNNKEL (reference sequence). With V trimmed by 6 bases and J by 2 bases, 8 bases remained unmatched. The CDR3 is made up of 17 amino acids.

With regard to this clone: The junction departs from germline at one end; a sequencing error may be responsible. This sequence joins TRBV19 and TRBJ1-4, with a weak D call TRBD1 (5 bases). Germline V gene lookup returns CDR1 LNHDA and CDR2 SQIVND (reference sequence). This CDR3 spans 13 amino acids. CDR3 amino acids: CASSLSLRDAARF. The DNA for the CDR3 is TGTGCCAGTAGTCTCTCCCTCCGGGACGCCGCCCGGTTT.

This clone showed up just once. The chain is built from TRBV6-2 or TRBV6-3 and TRBJ2-7, with 9 positions matching TRBD1. Germline lookup yields CDR1 MNHEY and CDR2 SVGEGT. This CDR3 contains 17 residues. V was clipped by 4 bases and J by 6 bases; unmatched bases: 16. The CDR3 sequence: CASSLTGGYGFGSEQYF. CDR3 bases: TGTGCCAGCAGTTTGACAGGGGGGTACGGATTCGGGAGCGAGCAGTACTTC.

The chain has TRBV6-5 and TRBJ1-1; D call uncertain. Looked up from germline, CDR1 is MNHEY and CDR2 is SVGAGI. The CDR3 sequence is 14 residues long. V was cut by 2 bases and J by 2 bases, with 9 bases left in between. The CDR3: CASSYNRNNTEAFF. In DNA form, the CDR3 reads TGTGCCAGCAGTTACAACAGAAATAACACTGAAGCTTTCTTT.

The chain joins TRBV2 to TRBJ2-3; maybe TRBD1 (6 bases). Germline V lookup: CDR1 SNHLY, CDR2 FYNNEI. Trimming stripped 5 bases from V and 0 bases from J, with 12 bases between. The CDR3 sequence is 15 residues long. The CDR3 loop reads CASSQGPASTDTQYF. The CDR3 DNA reads as TGTGCCAGCAGTCAGGGGCCAGCTAGCACAGATACGCAGTATTTT.

Written as DNA, the CDR3 is TGTGCCAGCAGCTTATACGAGCAAGAGACCCAGTACTTC. Amino acids: CASSLYEQETQYF. The chain uses TRBV7-2 and TRBJ2-5; no clear D. The CDR3 loop spans 13 amino acids. Germline-derived CDR1 and CDR2 are SGHTA and FQGNSA. V was trimmed by 2 bases and J by 2 bases, leaving 6 bases between them.

The genes are TRBV15 and TRBJ2-2, with 8 bases identical to TRBD1. Germline V lookup: CDR1 LNHNV, CDR2 YYDKDF (reference sequence). CDR3 length equals 14 residues. Unmatched junction bases numbered 6, after V lost 5 bases and J lost 7 bases. CDR3 protein: CATSRRDRFGELFF. CDR3 nucleotide sequence: TGTGCCACCAGCCGTCGGGACAGGTTCGGGGAGCTGTTTTTT.

The rearrangement links TRBV14 to TRBJ1-6; unclear D gene. The CDR3 length is 13 residues. Trimming stripped 0 bases from V and 9 bases from J, with 6 bases between. Germline V CDR1 and CDR2: SGHDN, FVKESK. In DNA form, the CDR3 reads TGTGCCAGCAGCCAAGAAAGGGTTTCACCCCTCCACTTT. Encoded protein: CASSQERVSPLHF. The variable domain in full, completed from reference TRBV14 and TRBJ1-6, reads EAGVTQFPSHSVIEKGQTVTLRCDPISGHDNLYWYRRVMGKEIKFLLHFVKESKQDESGMPNNRFLAERTGGTYSTLKVQPAELEDSGVYFCASSQERVSPLHFGNGTRLTVT.

J is TRBJ2-3 and V is TRBV27, with D unresolved. Trimming pared 5 bases from V and 5 bases from J, leaving 17 bases between. CDR1 is MNHEY, CDR2 SMNVEV, per germline (reference sequence). The CDR3 sequence is 15 residues long. The CDR3 nucleotides are TGTGCCAGCAGTATGACCGACTCCACCGGAGATACGCAGTATTTT. It translates to CASSMTDSTGDTQYF.

The rearrangement links TRBV18 to TRBJ2-5, with a weak D call TRBD2 (6 bases). Germline CDR1 reads KGHSH; CDR2 reads LQKENI. V dropped 3 bases and J dropped 2 bases, with 16 bases sitting between them. This CDR3 has 16 residues. In nucleotides, the CDR3 is TGTGCCAGCTCACCCCGGTCGGCGCGGGATCAAGAGACCCAGTACTTC. This encodes CASSPRSARDQETQYF.

This sequence joins TRBV7-9 and TRBJ2-1; 12 bases align to TRBD2. The J segment lost 1 base and the V segment lost 5 bases, leaving 12 bases of the junction unmatched. CDR3 size: 19 residues. The germline V gene has CDR1 SEHNR and CDR2 FQNEAQ (reference sequence). The CDR3, as DNA: TGTGCCAGCAGCCCAACTTGGACTAGCGGGATTTATTCCTACAATGAGCAGTTCTTC. Translating it yields CASSPTWTSGIYSYNEQFF. Together with reference TRBV7-9 and TRBJ2-1, the CDR3 gives the full variable domain: DTGVSQNPRHKITKRGQNVTFRCDPISEHNRLYWYRQTLGQGPEFLTYFQNEAQLEKSRLLSDRFSAERPKGSFSTLEIQRTEQGDSAMYLCASSPTWTSGIYSYNEQFFGPGTRLTVL.

The chain combines TRBV2 with TRBJ2-2; D gene ambiguous. V shed 5 bases and J shed 5 bases, with 6 bases lying between them. The germline gives CDR1 SNHLY, CDR2 FYNNEI. The CDR3 is 12 residues long. The CDR3 nucleotides are TGTGCCAGCAGTCTGGGAACCGGGGAGCTGTTTTTT. Its protein product is CASSLGTGELFF.

V and J are TRBV12-3 or TRBV12-4 and TRBJ1-2; no clear D. Trimming took off 2 bases at V and 7 bases at J, with 11 bases between the two ends. The CDR3 is made up of 13 amino acids. The CDR3 DNA reads as TGTGCCAGCAGTTTAACCCCCCAAGTTGGCTACACCTTC. As protein: CASSLTPQVGYTF.

This rearrangement joins TRBV5-4 to TRBJ2-5, with TRBD2 as a possible D gene (5 bases). Trimming removed 4 bases at V and 1 base at J, with 14 bases between. From germline, CDR1 is SGHNT and CDR2 YYREEE (reference sequence). The CDR3 spans 15 residues. This chain's CDR3 is CASSPPKGAQETQYF. Written as DNA, the CDR3 is TGTGCCAGCAGCCCACCCAAGGGAGCCCAAGAGACCCAGTACTTC.

The chain has TRBV2 and TRBJ1-1; the D is unclear. V lost 6 bases, J lost 12 bases, and 14 bases lay in between. Germline CDR1 reads SNHLY; CDR2 reads FYNNEI. This CDR3 is built from 11 residues. The CDR3 reads CASRGTSSSFF. DNA for the CDR3: TGTGCCAGCAGGGGTACCTCGAGCTCTTTCTTT.

V usage is TRBV28 and J usage is TRBJ1-2, with D uncertain. With 2 bases removed from V and 5 bases from J, the gap between germline ends came to 9 bases. This CDR3 spans 13 amino acids. CDR1 and CDR2 (germline): MDHEN, SYDVKM. Here the CDR3 DNA reads TGTGCCAGCAGTTTAAGGTTTGAATATGGCTACACCTTC. Its translation is CASSLRFEYGYTF.

This clone was seen only once. The chain has TRBV27 and TRBJ1-2; TRBD1 matches 8 bases. This CDR3 region has 17 residues. Germline V lookup: CDR1 MNHEY, CDR2 SMNVEV (reference sequence). The trim removed 1 base at V and 5 bases at J, leaving 12 bases unmatched. Written as DNA, the CDR3 is TGTGCCAGCAGTTTATTAACCGGACAGGGAAATTCTTATGGCTACACCTTC. Its protein product is CASSLLTGQGNSYGYTF.

CDR3 protein: CASSSGDGFFKQYF. The CDR3 coding sequence is TGTGCCAGCAGCTCCGGGGACGGTTTCTTTAAGCAGTATTTT. The chain employs TRBV7-9 and TRBJ2-3; TRBD1 or TRBD2 may be the D gene (5 bases each). CDR1 and CDR2 from the germline V gene are SEHNR and FQNEAQ (reference sequence). This CDR3 comprises 14 residues. V gave up 4 bases and J gave up 11 bases, with 19 bases separating them.

The V gene is TRBV5-1, the J gene TRBJ1-4; D is undetermined. Trimming cost V 3 bases and J 2 bases, with 8 bases left between them. Germline CDR1 and CDR2: SGHRS and YFSETQ. This CDR3 is built from 14 residues. CDR3 loop: CASSWQGTNEKLFF. DNA for the CDR3: TGCGCCAGCAGCTGGCAAGGTACTAATGAAAAACTGTTTTTT.

This clone was seen more than once but under ten times. This chain connects TRBV28 to TRBJ1-3, with D maybe TRBD1 (6 bases). CDR3 length equals 19 residues. The germline V gene has CDR1 MDHEN and CDR2 SYDVKM. The germline V and J ends were trimmed by 3 bases and 0 bases, with 21 bases remaining between them. The DNA of the CDR3 is TGTGCCAGCAGTTTCGTGCGGGACACCGAACTCCCCTCTGGAAACACCATATATTTT. Translating gives CASSFVRDTELPSGNTIYF.

J is TRBJ1-2 and V is TRBV9, with TRBD1 matching over 8 bases. V shed 4 bases, J shed 6 bases, and the junction held 8 bases outside the gene matches. This CDR3 is built from 14 residues. Germline lookup yields CDR1 SGDLS and CDR2 YYNGEE. In nucleotides, the CDR3 is TGTGCCAGCAGCCCCTGGACAGGGCAGAATGGCTACACCTTC. Translated: CASSPWTGQNGYTF.

The chain employs TRBV10-3 and TRBJ2-3; 10 bases match TRBD1. CDR1 and CDR2 (germline): ENHRY, SYGVKD. The CDR3 extends over 15 amino acids. V gave up 6 bases and J gave up 1 base; unmatched junction bases: 4. CDR3 in amino acids: CAIRKDRGRTDTQYF. Written as DNA, the CDR3 is TGTGCCATCAGGAAAGACAGGGGGCGCACAGATACGCAGTATTTT.

The chain is built from TRBV7-9 and TRBJ1-5; 7 bases map to TRBD1. V shed 4 bases and J 1 base; nucleotides not matched to a gene: 7. The CDR3 covers 16 residues. The V gene's germline CDR1 is SEHNR and CDR2 FQNEAQ (reference sequence). The CDR3: CASSSGGGRSNQPQHF. CDR3 in DNA: TGTGCCAGCAGCTCTGGAGGGGGCAGGAGCAATCAGCCCCAGCATTTT.

The chain combines TRBV28 with TRBJ1-1, with D possibly being TRBD1 (6 bases). Germline V CDR1 and CDR2: MDHEN, SYDVKM. The V end was cut by 2 bases, the J end by 8 bases, with 12 bases between. The CDR3 loop spans 13 amino acids. The CDR3, as DNA: TGTGCCAGCAGTTTAGGACAGAGATCCGAAGCTTTCTTT. Translated: CASSLGQRSEAFF.

The rearrangement joins TRBV15 to TRBJ1-5; D not certain. The V gene lost 1 base and the J gene lost 11 bases, with 18 bases spanning the gap. This CDR3 contains 15 residues. Germline CDR1 and CDR2: LNHNV and YYDKDF (reference sequence). The CDR3 DNA is TGTGCCACCAGCAGAGTGGGTGGCTTGAGTATGACCCAGCATTTT. Protein: CATSRVGGLSMTQHF.

The chain uses TRBV28 and TRBJ1-1; D gene uncertain. The CDR3 is made up of 11 amino acids. The V and J ends lost 3 bases and 7 bases respectively, with 6 bases between them. Germline values: CDR1 MDHEN, CDR2 SYDVKM. CDR3 residues: CASSFGGEAFF. CDR3 in DNA: TGTGCCAGCAGTTTCGGTGGTGAAGCTTTCTTT.